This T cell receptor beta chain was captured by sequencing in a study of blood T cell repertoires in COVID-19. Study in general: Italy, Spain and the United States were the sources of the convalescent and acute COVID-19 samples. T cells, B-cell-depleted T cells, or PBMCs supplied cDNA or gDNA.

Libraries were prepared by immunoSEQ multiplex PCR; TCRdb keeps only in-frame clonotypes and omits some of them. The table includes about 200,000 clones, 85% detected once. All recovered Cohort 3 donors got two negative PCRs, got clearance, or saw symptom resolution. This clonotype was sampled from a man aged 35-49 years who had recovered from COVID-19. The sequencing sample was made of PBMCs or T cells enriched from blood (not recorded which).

The chain's CDR3 is CASSSRQGRAYEQYF. CDR3 DNA sequence: TGTGCCAGCAGTTCACGACAGGGAAGGGCCTACGAGCAGTACTTC. The chain combines TRBV6-5 with TRBJ2-7; 7 positions agree with TRBD1. V lost 4 bases to trimming and J lost 2 bases; unmatched junction nucleotides: 8. This CDR3 region has 15 residues. Germline CDR1 MNHEY, CDR2 SVGAGI.